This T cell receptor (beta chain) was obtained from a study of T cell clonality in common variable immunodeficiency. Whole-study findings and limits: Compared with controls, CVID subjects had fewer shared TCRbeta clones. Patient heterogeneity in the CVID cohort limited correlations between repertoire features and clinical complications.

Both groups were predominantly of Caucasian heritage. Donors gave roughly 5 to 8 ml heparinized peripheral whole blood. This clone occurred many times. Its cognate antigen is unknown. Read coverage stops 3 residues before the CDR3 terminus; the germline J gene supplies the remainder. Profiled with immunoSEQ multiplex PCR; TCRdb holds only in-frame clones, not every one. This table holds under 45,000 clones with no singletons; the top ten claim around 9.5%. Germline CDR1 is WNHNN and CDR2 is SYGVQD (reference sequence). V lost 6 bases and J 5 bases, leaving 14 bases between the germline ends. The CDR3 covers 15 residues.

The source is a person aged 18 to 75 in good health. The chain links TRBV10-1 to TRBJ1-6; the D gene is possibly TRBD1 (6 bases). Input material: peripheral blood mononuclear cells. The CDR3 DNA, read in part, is TGCGCCAGCAGGCCGGGACAAGCAAATAATTCACCC. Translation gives CASRPGQANNSP. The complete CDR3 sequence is CASRPGQANNSPLHF.